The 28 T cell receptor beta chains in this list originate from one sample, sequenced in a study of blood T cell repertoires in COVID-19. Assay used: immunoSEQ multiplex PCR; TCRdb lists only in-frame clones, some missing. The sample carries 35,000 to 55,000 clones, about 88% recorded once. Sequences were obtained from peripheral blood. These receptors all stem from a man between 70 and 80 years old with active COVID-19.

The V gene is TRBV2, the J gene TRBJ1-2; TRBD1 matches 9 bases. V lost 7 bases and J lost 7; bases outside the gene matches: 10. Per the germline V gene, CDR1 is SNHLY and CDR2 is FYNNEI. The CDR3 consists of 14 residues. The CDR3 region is CASISDRGVGGYTF. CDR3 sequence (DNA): TGTGCCAGCATCTCGGACAGGGGAGTCGGTGGCTACACCTTC.

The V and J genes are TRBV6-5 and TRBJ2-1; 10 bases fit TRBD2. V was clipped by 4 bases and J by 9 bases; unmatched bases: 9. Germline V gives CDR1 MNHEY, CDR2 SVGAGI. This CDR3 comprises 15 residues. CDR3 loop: CASSFRAGGAPEQFF. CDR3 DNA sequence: TGTGCCAGCAGTTTCCGAGCGGGGGGGGCCCCTGAGCAGTTCTTC.

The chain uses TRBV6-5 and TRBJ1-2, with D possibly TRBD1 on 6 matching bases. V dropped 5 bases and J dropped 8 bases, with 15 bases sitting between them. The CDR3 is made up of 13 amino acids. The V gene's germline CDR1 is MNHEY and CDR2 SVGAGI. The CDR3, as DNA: TGTGCCAGCAGTCCCACAGGGTATCACGGCTACACCTTC. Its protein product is CASSPTGYHGYTF.

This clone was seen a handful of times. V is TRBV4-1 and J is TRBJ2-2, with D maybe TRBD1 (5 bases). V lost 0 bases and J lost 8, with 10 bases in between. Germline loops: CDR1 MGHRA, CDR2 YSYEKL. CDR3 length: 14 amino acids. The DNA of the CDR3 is TGCGCCAGCAGCCAAGATAGGGGTGTTGGGGAGCTGTTTTTT. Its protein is CASSQDRGVGELFF.

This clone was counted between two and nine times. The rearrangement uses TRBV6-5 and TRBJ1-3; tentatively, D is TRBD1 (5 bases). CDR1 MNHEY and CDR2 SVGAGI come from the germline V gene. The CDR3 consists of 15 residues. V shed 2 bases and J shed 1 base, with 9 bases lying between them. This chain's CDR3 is CASSYDSFSGNTIYF. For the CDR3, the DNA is TGTGCCAGCAGTTACGACAGTTTTTCTGGAAACACCATATATTTT.

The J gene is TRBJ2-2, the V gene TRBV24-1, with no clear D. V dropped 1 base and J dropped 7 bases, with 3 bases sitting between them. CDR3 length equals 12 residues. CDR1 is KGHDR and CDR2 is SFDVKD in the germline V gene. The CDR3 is CATSDFNGELFF. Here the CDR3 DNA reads TGTGCCACCAGTGATTTCAACGGGGAGCTGTTTTTT.

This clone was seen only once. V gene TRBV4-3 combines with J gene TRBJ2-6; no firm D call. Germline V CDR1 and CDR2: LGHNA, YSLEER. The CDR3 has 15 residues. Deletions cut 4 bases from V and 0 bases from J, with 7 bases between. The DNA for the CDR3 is TGCGCCAGCAGCCCACGGTCCTCTGGGGCCAACGTCCTGACTTTC. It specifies CASSPRSSGANVLTF.

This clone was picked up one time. CDR3 nucleotides: TGTGCCAGCAGCCAAGATTTAAGGGGTGCGGGCTACACCTTC. Amino acid sequence: CASSQDLRGAGYTF. The rearrangement uses TRBV3-1 (or the pseudogene TRBV3-2) and TRBJ1-2; D might be TRBD1 (5 bases). The ends were cut back, 0 bases at V and 8 bases at J, with 13 bases in the middle. This CDR3 contains 14 residues. Germline V gene lookup returns CDR1 LGHDT and CDR2 YNNKEL (reference sequence).

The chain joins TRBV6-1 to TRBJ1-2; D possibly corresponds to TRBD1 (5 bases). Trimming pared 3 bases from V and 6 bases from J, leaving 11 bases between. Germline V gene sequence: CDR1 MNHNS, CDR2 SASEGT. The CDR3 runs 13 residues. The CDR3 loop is CASSEIGEDGYTF. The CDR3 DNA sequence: TGTGCCAGCAGTGAGATAGGGGAGGATGGCTACACCTTC.

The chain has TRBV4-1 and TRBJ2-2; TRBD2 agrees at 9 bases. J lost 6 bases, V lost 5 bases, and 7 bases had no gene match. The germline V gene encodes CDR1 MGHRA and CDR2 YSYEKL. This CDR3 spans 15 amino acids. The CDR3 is CASSNSAGGPGELFF. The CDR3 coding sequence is TGCGCCAGCAGCAACTCAGCGGGGGGCCCCGGGGAGCTGTTTTTT.

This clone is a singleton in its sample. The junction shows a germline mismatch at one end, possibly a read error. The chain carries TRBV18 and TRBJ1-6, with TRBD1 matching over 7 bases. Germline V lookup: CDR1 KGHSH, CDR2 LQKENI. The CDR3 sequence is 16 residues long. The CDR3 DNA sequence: TGTGCCGGCTCACCACCGGGACAGAATTATAATTCACCCCTCCACTTT. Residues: CAGSPPGQNYNSPLHF.

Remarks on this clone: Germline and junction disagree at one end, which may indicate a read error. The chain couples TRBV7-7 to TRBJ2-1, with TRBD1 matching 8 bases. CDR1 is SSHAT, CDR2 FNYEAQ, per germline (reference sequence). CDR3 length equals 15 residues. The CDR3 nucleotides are TGTGCTAGCAGCCCCCGACAGGGGATTGAGAATGAGCAGTTCTTC. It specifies CASSPRQGIENEQFF.

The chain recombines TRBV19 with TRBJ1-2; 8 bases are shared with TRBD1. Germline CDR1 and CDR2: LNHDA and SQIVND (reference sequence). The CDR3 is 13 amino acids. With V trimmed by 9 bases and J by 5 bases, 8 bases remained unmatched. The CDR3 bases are TGTGCCAGCGAGAGACAGGGGTGGTATGGCTACACCTTC. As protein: CASERQGWYGYTF. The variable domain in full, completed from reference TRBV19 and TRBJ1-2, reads DGGITQSPKYLFRKEGQNVTLSCEQNLNHDAMYWYRQDPGQGLRLIYYSQIVNDFQKGDIAEGYSVSREKKESFPLTVTSAQKNPTAFYLCASERQGWYGYTFGSGTRLTVV.

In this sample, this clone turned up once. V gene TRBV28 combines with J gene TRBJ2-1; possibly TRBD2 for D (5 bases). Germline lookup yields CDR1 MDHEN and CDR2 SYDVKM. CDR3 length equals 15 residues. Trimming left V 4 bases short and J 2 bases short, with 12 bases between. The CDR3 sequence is CASSSPPAAYNEQFF. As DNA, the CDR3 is TGTGCCAGCAGTTCCCCCCCAGCGGCCTACAATGAGCAGTTCTTC.

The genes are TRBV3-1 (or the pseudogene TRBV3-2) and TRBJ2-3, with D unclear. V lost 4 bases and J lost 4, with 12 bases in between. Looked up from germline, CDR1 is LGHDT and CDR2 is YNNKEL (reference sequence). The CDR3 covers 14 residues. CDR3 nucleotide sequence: TGTGCCAGCAGCCGATCGAGCGCGGCAGATACGCAGTATTTT. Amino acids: CASSRSSAADTQYF.

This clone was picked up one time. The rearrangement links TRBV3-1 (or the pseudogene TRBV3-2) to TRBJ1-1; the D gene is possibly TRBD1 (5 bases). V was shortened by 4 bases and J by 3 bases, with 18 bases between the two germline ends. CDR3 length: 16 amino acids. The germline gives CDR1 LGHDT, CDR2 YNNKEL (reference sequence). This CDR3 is CASSLPAAGGDTEAFF. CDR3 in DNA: TGTGCCAGCAGCCTACCAGCAGCGGGGGGGGACACTGAAGCTTTCTTT.

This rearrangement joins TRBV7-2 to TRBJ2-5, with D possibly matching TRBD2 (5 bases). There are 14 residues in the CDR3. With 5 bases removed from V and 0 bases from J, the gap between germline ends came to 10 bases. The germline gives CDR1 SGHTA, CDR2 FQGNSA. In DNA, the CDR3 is TGTGCCAGCAGCCGCGCTAGCTACCAAGAGACCCAGTACTTC. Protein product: CASSRASYQETQYF. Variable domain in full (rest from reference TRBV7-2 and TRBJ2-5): GAGVSQSPSNKVTEKGKDVELRCDPISGHTALYWYRQSLGQGLEFLIYFQGNSAPDKSGLPSDRFSAERTGGSVSTLTIQRTQQEDSAVYLCASSRASYQETQYFGPGTRLLVL.

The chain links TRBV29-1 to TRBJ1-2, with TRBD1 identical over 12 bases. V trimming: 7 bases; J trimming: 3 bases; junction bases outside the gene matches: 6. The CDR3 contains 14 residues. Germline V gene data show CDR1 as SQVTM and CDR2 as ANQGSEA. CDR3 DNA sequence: TGCAGCGCCCAGGGACAGGGGGCTGACTATGGCTACACCTTC. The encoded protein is CSAQGQGADYGYTF.

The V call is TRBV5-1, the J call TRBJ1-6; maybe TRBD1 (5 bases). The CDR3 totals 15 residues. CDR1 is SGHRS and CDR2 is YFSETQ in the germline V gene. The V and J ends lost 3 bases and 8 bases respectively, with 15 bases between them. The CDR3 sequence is CASSSEGDLDSPLHF. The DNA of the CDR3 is TGCGCCAGCAGCTCGGAAGGGGATTTGGATTCACCCCTCCACTTT.

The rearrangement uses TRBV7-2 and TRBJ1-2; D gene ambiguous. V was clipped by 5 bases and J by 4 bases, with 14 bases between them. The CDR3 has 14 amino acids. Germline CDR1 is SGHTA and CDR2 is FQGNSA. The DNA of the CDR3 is TGTGCCAGCAGCCCCGCGAGGTATCCCTATGGCTACACCTTC. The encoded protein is CASSPARYPYGYTF. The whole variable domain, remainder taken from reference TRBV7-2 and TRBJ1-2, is GAGVSQSPSNKVTEKGKDVELRCDPISGHTALYWYRQSLGQGLEFLIYFQGNSAPDKSGLPSDRFSAERTGGSVSTLTIQRTQQEDSAVYLCASSPARYPYGYTFGSGTRLTVV.

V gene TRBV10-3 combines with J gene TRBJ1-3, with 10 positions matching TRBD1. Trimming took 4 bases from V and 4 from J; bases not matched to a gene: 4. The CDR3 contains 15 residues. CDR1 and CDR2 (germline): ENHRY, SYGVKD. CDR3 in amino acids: CAISADRGAGNTIYF. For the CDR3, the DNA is TGTGCCATCAGTGCGGACAGGGGGGCAGGAAACACCATATATTTT.

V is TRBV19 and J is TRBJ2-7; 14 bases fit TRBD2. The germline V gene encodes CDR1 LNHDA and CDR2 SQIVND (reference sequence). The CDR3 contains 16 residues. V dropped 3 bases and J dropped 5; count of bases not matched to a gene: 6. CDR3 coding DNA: TGTGCCAGTAGTATTAGACTAGCGGGGGGGCCGGACGAGCAGTACTTC. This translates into CASSIRLAGGPDEQYF.

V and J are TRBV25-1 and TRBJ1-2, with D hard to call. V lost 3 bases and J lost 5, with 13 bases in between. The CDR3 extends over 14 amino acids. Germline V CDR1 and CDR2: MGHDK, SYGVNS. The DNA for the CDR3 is TGTGCCAGCAGTGATCTTTCGACGAGGTATGGCTACACCTTC. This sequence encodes CASSDLSTRYGYTF.

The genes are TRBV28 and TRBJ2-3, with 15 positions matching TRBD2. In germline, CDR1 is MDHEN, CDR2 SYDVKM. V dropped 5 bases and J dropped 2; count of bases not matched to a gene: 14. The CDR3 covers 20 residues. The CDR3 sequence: CASSTRTSGGASFFTDTQYF. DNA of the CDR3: TGTGCCAGCAGTACACGGACTAGCGGGGGGGCCTCTTTTTTCACAGATACGCAGTATTTT.

The CDR3 reads CASSQAEGLTYEQYF. The CDR3 DNA follows: TGTGCCAGCAGCCAAGCCGAGGGTCTAACCTACGAGCAGTACTTC. V usage is TRBV4-2 and J usage is TRBJ2-7; D may be TRBD2 (5 bases). Deletions cut 1 base from V and 2 bases from J, with 12 bases between. From germline, CDR1 is LGHNA and CDR2 YNFKEQ. The CDR3 runs to 15 residues.

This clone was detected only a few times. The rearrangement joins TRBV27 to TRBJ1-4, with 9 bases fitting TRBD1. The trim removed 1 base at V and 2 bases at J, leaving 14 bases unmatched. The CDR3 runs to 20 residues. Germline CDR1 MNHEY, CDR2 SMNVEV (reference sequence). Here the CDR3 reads CASSLFPGTGRGRTNEKLFF. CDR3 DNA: TGTGCCAGCAGTTTATTTCCCGGGACAGGGAGAGGACGCACTAATGAAAAACTGTTTTTT.

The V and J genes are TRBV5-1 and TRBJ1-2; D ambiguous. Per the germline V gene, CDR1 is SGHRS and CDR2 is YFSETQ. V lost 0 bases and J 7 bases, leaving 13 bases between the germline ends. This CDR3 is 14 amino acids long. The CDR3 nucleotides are TGCGCCAGCAGCTTGGCCCTGGAGGGTTCTGGCTACACCTTC. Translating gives CASSLALEGSGYTF. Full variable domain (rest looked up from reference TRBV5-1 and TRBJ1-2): KAGVTQTPRYLIKTRGQQVTLSCSPISGHRSVSWYQQTPGQGLQFLFEYFSETQRNKGNFPGRFSGRQFSNSRSEMNVSTLELGDSALYLCASSLALEGSGYTFGSGTRLTVV.

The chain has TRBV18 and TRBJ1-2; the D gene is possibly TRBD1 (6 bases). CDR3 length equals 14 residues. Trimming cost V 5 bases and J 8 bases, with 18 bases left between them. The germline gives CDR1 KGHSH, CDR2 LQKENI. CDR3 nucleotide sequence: TGTGCCAGCTCAACACAAGCAGGGGAATCGGGCTACACCTTC. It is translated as CASSTQAGESGYTF.